This entry concerns a single T cell receptor beta chain. Its antigen is not identified. The data originate from a study of T cell repertoires in cytomegalovirus infection. Study-wide points: Ex vivo responses were dominated by HLA-C-restricted CMV-specific TCR beta clonotypes.

TCRdb re-derived calls from the reads in MiXCR, one entry per CDR3 protein. There are 480,000 or so distinct CDR3 sequences in the sample; approximately 10% occur only once, and roughly 10% lies in the top ten. Per germline, CDR1 LGHNA and CDR2 YNFKEQ. CDR3 length: 17 residues. After removal of 0 bases from V and 3 bases from J, the junction contained 7 bases not matched to a gene. The source material was PBMCs. This sequence originates from a human donor in good health (CMV status not recorded). Some clones in this sample may be carry-over from other donors' samples. The chain uses TRBV4-2 and TRBJ2-3, with TRBD2 matching over 9 bases. The CDR3 region has the DNA TGTGCCAGCAGCCAAGATACCGCTAGCGGGACAACAGATACGCAGTATTTT. It translates to CASSQDTASGTTDTQYF.